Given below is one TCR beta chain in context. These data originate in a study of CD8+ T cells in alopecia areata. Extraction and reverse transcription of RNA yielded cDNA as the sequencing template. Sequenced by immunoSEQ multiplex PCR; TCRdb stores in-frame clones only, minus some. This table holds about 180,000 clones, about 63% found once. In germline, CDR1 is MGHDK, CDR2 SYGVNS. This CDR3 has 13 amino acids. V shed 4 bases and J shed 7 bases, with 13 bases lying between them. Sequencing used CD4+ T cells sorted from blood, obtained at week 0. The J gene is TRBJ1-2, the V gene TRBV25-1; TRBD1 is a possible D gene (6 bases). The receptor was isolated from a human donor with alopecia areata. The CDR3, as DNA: TGTGCCAGCAGTGCCAACAAGGGGGGTGGCTACACCTTC. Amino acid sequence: CASSANKGGGYTF.